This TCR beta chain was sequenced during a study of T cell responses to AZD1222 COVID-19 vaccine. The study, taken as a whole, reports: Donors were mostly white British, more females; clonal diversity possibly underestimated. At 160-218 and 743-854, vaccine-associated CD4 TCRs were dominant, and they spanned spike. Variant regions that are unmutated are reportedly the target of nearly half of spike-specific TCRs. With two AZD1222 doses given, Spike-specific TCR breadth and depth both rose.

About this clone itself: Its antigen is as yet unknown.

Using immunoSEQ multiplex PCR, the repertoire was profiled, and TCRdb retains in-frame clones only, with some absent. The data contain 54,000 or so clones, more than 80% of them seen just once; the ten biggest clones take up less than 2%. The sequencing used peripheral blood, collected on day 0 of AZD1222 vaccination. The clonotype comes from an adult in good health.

The CDR3 protein is CASSFLQTSGRVSYNEQFF. CDR3 nucleotide sequence: TGTGCCAGCAGCTTTCTCCAGACTAGCGGGAGGGTGTCCTACAATGAGCAGTTCTTC. The rearrangement uses TRBV7-9 and TRBJ2-1; 14 nucleotides match TRBD2. Germline lookup yields CDR1 SEHNR and CDR2 FQNEAQ (reference sequence). The CDR3 is 19 residues long. J was trimmed by 1 base and V by 3 bases; bases with no gene match: 8.